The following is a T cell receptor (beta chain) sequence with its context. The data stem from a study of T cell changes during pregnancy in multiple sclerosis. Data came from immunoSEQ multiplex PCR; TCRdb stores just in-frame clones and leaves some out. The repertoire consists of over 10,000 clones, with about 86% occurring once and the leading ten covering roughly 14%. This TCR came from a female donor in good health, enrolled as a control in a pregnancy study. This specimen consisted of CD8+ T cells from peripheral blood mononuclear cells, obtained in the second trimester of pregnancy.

The CDR3 spells CASSLEQYYGYTF. The CDR3 DNA reads TGTGCCAGCAGCTTGGAACAGTACTATGGCTACACCTTC. The V and J genes are TRBV5-4 and TRBJ1-2; unclear D gene. Germline-derived CDR1 and CDR2 are SGHNT and YYREEE (reference sequence). Between the trimmed V and J ends, which lost 0 bases and 3 bases, there was a span of 6 bases. This CDR3 has 13 residues.